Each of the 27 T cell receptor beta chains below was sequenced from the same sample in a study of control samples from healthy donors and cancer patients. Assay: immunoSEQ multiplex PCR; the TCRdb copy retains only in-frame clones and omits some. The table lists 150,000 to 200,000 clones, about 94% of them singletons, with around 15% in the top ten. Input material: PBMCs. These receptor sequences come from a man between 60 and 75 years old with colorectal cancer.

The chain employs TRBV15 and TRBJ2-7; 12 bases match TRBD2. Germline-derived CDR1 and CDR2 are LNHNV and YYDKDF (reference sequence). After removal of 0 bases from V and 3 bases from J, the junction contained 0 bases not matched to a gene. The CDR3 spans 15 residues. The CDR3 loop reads CATSRETSGSYEQYF. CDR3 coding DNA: TGTGCCACCAGCAGAGAGACTAGCGGGAGCTACGAGCAGTACTTC.

The CDR3 is CASSLGFRPNYGYTF. CDR3 bases: TGTGCCAGCAGCTTGGGGTTCAGGCCGAACTATGGCTACACCTTC. This sequence joins TRBV5-8 and TRBJ1-2; no definite D call. Germline CDR1 reads SGHTS; CDR2 reads YDEGEE. V lost 0 bases to trimming and J lost 2 bases, with 11 bases between them. The length of the CDR3 is 15 residues.

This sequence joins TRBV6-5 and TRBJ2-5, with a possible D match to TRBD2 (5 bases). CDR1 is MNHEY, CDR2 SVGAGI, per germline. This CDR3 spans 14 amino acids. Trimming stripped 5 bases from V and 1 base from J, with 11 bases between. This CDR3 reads CASSRGSGQETQYF. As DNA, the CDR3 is TGTGCCAGCAGTCGGGGTTCGGGCCAAGAGACCCAGTACTTC.

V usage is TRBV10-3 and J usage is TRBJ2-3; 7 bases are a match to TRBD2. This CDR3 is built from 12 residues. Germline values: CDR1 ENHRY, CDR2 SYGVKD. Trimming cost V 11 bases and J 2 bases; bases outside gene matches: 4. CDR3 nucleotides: TGTGCCGGGGGGGGGATCACAGATACGCAGTATTTT. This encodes CAGGGITDTQYF.

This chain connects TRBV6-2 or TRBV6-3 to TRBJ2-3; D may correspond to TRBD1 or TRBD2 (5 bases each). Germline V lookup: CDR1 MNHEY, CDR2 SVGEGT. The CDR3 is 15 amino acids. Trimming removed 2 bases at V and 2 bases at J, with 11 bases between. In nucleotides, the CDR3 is TGTGCCAGCAGTTACAGGGACCCCACCACAGATACGCAGTATTTT. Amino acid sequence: CASSYRDPTTDTQYF.

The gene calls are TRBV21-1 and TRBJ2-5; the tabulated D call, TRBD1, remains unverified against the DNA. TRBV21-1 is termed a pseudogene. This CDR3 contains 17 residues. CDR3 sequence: CASSKVLGRDRKETQYF. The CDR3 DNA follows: TGTGCCAGCAGCAAAGTTTTAGGCCGGGACAGGAAAGAGACCCAGTACTTC.

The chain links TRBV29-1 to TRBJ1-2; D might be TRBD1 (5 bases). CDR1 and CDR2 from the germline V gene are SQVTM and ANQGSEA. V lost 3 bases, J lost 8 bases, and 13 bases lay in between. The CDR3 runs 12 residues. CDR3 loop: CSVDPSKGGYTF. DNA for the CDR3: TGCAGCGTTGATCCCTCCAAGGGGGGCTACACCTTC.

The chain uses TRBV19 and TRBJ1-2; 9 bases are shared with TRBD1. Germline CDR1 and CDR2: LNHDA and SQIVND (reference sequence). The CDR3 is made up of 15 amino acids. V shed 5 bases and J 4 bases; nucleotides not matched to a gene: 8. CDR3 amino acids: CASSHRDRVSYGYTF. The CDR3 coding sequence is TGTGCCAGTAGTCACCGGGACAGGGTGAGCTATGGCTACACCTTC.

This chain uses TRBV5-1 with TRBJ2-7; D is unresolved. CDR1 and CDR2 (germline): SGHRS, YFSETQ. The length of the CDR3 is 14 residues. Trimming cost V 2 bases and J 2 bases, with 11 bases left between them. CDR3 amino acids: CASSFLDGTYEQYF. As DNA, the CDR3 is TGCGCCAGCAGCTTCCTTGACGGTACCTACGAGCAGTACTTC.

CDR3 sequence: CASRRRRQETQYF. For the CDR3, the DNA is TGCGCCAGCAGAAGACGGAGGCAAGAGACCCAGTACTTC. The chain has TRBV10-2 and TRBJ2-5, with D tentatively TRBD2 (5 bases). Germline V lookup: CDR1 WSHSY, CDR2 SAAADI. This CDR3 is 13 amino acids long. V gave up 6 bases and J gave up 2 bases, with 10 bases separating them.

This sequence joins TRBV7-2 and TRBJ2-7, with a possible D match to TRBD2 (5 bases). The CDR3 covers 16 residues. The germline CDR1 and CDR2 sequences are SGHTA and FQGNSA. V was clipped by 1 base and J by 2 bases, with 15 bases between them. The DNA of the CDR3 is TGTGCCAGCAGCTTAGTCGCTGGGTTGGAGGCCTACGAGCAGTACTTC. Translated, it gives CASSLVAGLEAYEQYF. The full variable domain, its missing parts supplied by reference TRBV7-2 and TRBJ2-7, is GAGVSQSPSNKVTEKGKDVELRCDPISGHTALYWYRQSLGQGLEFLIYFQGNSAPDKSGLPSDRFSAERTGGSVSTLTIQRTQQEDSAVYLCASSLVAGLEAYEQYFGPGTRLTVT.

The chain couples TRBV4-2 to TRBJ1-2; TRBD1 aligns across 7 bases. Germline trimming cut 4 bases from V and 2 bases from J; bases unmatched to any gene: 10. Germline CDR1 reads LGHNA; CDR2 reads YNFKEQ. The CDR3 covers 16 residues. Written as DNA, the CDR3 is TGTGCCAGCAGCCGGATCCCGGGACAGCAAAACTATGGCTACACCTTC. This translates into CASSRIPGQQNYGYTF.

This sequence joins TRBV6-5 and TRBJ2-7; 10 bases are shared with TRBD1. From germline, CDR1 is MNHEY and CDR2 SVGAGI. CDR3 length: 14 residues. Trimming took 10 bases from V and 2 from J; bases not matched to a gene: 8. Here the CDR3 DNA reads TGTGCCACCGCCAAGGGACAGGGGACCTACGAGCAGTACTTC. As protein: CATAKGQGTYEQYF.

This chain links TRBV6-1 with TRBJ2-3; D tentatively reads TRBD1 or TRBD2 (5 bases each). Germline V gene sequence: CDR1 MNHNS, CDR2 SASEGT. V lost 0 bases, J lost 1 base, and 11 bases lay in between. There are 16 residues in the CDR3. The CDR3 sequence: CASSEAEGFGTDTQYF. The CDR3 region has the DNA TGTGCCAGCAGTGAAGCCGAGGGGTTCGGCACAGATACGCAGTATTTT.

The CDR3 DNA reads as TGTGCCTGGGGGGGATTGACGGATGAAGCTTTCTTT. Translated, it gives CAWGGLTDEAFF. The chain has TRBV30 and TRBJ1-1; tentative D call: TRBD1 (5 bases). The CDR3 has 12 amino acids. Germline loops: CDR1 GTSNPN, CDR2 SVGIG (reference sequence). Trimming pared 5 bases from V and 7 bases from J, leaving 14 bases between.

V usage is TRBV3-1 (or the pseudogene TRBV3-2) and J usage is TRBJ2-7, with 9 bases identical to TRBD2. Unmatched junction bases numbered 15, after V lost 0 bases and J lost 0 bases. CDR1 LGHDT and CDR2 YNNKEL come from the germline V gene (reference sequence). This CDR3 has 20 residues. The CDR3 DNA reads TGTGCCAGCAGCCAAGATATCCCCCTTAGCGGGGGCTATAGCTCCTACGAGCAGTACTTC. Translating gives CASSQDIPLSGGYSSYEQYF.

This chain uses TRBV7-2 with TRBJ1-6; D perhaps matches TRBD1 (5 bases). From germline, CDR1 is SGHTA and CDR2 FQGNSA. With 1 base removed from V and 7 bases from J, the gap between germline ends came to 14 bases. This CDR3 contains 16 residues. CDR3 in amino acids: CASSLGAGRPNSPLHF. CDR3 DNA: TGTGCCAGCAGCTTAGGGGCGGGACGGCCGAATTCACCCCTCCACTTT.

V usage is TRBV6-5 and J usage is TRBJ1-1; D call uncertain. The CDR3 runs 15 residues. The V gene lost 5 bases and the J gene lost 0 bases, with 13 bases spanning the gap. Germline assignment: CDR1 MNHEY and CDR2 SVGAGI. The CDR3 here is CASSTTKEMNTEAFF. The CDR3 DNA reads TGTGCCAGCAGTACCACCAAGGAGATGAACACTGAAGCTTTCTTT.

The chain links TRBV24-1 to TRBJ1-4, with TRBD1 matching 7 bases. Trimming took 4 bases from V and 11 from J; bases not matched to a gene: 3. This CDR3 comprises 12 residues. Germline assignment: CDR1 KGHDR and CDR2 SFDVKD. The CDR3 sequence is CATSEEGQKLFF. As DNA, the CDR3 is TGTGCCACCAGTGAGGAGGGACAGAAACTGTTTTTT.

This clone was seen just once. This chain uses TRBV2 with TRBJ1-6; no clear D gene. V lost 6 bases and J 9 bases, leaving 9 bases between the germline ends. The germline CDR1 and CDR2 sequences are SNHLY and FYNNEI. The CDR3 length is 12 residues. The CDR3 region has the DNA TGTGCCAGCAGGGAGACCGCTTCACCCCTCCACTTT. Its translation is CASRETASPLHF.

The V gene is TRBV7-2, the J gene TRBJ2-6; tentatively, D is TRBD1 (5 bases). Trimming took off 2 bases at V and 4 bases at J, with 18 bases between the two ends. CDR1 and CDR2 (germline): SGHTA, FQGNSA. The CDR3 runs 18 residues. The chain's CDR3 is CASSLFKVKGSGANVLTF. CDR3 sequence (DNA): TGTGCCAGCAGCTTATTCAAGGTTAAGGGGTCCGGGGCCAACGTCCTGACTTTC.

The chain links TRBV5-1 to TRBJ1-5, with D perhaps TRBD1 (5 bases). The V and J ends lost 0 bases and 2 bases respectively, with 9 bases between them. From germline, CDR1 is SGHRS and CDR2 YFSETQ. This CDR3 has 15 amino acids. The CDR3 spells CASSLEGEGNQPQHF. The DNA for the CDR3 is TGCGCCAGCAGCTTGGAAGGGGAAGGCAATCAGCCCCAGCATTTT.

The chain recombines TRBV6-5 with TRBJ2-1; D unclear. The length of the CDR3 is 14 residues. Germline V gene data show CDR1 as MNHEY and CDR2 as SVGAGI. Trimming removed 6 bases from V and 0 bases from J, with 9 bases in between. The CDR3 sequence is CASSRTSSYNEQFF. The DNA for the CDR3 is TGTGCCAGCAGCAGAACGAGCTCCTACAATGAGCAGTTCTTC.

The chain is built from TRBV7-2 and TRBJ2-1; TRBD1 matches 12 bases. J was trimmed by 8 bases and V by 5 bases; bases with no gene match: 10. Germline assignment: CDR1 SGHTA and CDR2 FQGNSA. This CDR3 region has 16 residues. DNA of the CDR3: TGTGCCAGCAGCCTCCTTGGGGGACAGGGGGCGCATGAGCAGTTCTTC. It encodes CASSLLGGQGAHEQFF. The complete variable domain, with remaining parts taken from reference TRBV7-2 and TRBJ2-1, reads GAGVSQSPSNKVTEKGKDVELRCDPISGHTALYWYRQSLGQGLEFLIYFQGNSAPDKSGLPSDRFSAERTGGSVSTLTIQRTQQEDSAVYLCASSLLGGQGAHEQFFGPGTRLTVL.

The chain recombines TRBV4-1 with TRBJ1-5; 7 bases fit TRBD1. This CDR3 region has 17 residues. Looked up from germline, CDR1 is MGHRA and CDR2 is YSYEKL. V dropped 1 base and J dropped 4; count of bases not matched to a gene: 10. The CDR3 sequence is CASSQGLGQVTNQPQHF. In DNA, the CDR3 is TGCGCCAGCAGCCAAGGTTTAGGACAGGTGACTAATCAGCCCCAGCATTTT.

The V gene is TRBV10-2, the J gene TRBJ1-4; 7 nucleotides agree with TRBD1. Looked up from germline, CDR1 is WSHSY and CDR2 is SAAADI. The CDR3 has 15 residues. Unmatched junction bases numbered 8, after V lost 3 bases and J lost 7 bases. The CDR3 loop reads CASSDPDRVSEKLFF. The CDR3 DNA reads TGCGCCAGCAGTGACCCCGACAGGGTATCTGAAAAACTGTTTTTT.

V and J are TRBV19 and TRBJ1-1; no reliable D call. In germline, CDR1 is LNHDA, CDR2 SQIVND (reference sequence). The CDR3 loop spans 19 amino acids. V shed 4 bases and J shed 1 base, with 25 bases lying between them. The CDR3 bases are TGTGCCAGTAGTACCCCAAGTCCCAGGACCGGGTCTAGGAACACTGAAGCTTTCTTT. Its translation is CASSTPSPRTGSRNTEAFF.